Below are 26 T cell receptor beta chains sequenced from a single sample in a study of blood T cell repertoires in COVID-19. TCRdb's copy holds only in-frame clones and misses some; the assay was immunoSEQ multiplex PCR. The data contain fewer than 250,000 clones, roughly nine tenths of them singletons. Specimen: peripheral blood. These receptors originate from a man between 40 and 49 years old with acute or convalescent COVID-19.

V usage is TRBV23-1 and J usage is TRBJ2-2, with TRBD2 matching 8 bases. TRBV23-1 qualifies as an ORF whose function is uncertain. The CDR3 has 15 residues. The CDR3 here is CPRREGPLDTGELFF. CDR3 DNA: TGCCCGAGACGGGAGGGCCCATTGGACACCGGGGAGCTGTTTTTT.

The V call is TRBV27, the J call TRBJ2-1; D possibly corresponds to TRBD1 (6 bases). There are 16 residues in the CDR3. From germline, CDR1 is MNHEY and CDR2 SMNVEV (reference sequence). Deletions cut 5 bases from V and 5 bases from J, with 19 bases between. DNA of the CDR3: TGTGCCAGCAGTAACAGAGGGGGTATTTTTCACAATGAGCAGTTCTTC. This sequence encodes CASSNRGGIFHNEQFF.

J is TRBJ1-2 and V is TRBV27; D not certain. The V end lost 3 bases, the J end lost 3 bases, and 8 bases lay between the germline ends. The CDR3 has 13 amino acids. CDR1 MNHEY and CDR2 SMNVEV come from the germline V gene (reference sequence). The CDR3 sequence: CASSFNSHYGYTF. CDR3 DNA: TGTGCCAGCAGTTTTAACAGTCACTATGGCTACACCTTC.

Of note for this clone: The same CDR3 can be traced to other DNA sequences in this sample. This chain uses TRBV6-6 with TRBJ2-7; the match to TRBD2 covers 7 bases. Losses at the gene ends were 2 bases for V and 2 bases for J; bases not matched to a gene: 6. Germline CDR1 is MNHNY and CDR2 is SVGAGI (reference sequence). The CDR3 sequence is 15 residues long. The CDR3 loop is CASSYPEGRAYEQYF. CDR3 sequence (DNA): TGTGCCAGCAGTTACCCCGAGGGGAGGGCCTACGAGCAGTACTTC.

The chain couples TRBV19 to TRBJ2-1; 9 nucleotides agree with TRBD2. The V gene end was trimmed by 4 bases and the J gene end by 3 bases; junction bases not matched to a gene: 4. CDR3 length: 15 amino acids. CDR1 is LNHDA, CDR2 SQIVND, per germline (reference sequence). Written as DNA, the CDR3 is TGTGCCAGTAGTAGCGGGGGGGCCGGCTACAATGAGCAGTTCTTC. It codes for CASSSGGAGYNEQFF. The variable domain in full, with the rest retrieved from reference TRBV19 and TRBJ2-1, is DGGITQSPKYLFRKEGQNVTLSCEQNLNHDAMYWYRQDPGQGLRLIYYSQIVNDFQKGDIAEGYSVSREKKESFPLTVTSAQKNPTAFYLCASSSGGAGYNEQFFGPGTRLTVL.

The chain uses TRBV12-3 or TRBV12-4 and TRBJ2-7, with a weak D call TRBD1 (6 bases). V shed 8 bases and J shed 4 bases, with 12 bases lying between them. The CDR3 totals 12 residues. For the CDR3, the DNA is TGTGCCAGCGCTGAGGACAGTTACGAGCAGTACTTC. Translated: CASAEDSYEQYF.

The rearrangement links TRBV19 to TRBJ2-2; 11 bases are shared with TRBD2. V lost 5 bases, J lost 4 bases, and 9 bases stayed unmatched. The CDR3 has 17 residues. The germline V gene has CDR1 LNHDA and CDR2 SQIVND (reference sequence). The CDR3 sequence is CASSPLTSGRGTGELFF. CDR3 DNA: TGTGCCAGTAGTCCACTCACTAGCGGGAGAGGCACCGGGGAGCTGTTTTTT.

The chain carries TRBV7-2 and TRBJ1-6, with TRBD1 as a possible D gene (6 bases). The CDR3 has 15 residues. V was trimmed by 1 base and J by 7 bases, leaving 11 bases between them. Per germline, CDR1 SGHTA and CDR2 FQGNSA. CDR3 loop: CASSLGRGANSPLHF. The CDR3 DNA follows: TGTGCCAGCAGCTTAGGGCGGGGGGCCAATTCACCCCTCCACTTT.

The gene calls are TRBV28 and TRBJ1-1; D is undetermined. Germline assignment: CDR1 MDHEN and CDR2 SYDVKM. The CDR3 spans 14 residues. Trimming removed 2 bases at V and 4 bases at J, with 11 bases between. The DNA of the CDR3 is TGTGCCAGCAGTTTAGCCCGCTGGGCCACTGAAGCTTTCTTT. Translating it yields CASSLARWATEAFF.

V gene TRBV5-6 combines with J gene TRBJ1-2; TRBD1 matches 8 bases. J was trimmed by 1 base and V by 2 bases; bases with no gene match: 4. The length of the CDR3 is 15 residues. Per germline, CDR1 SGHDT and CDR2 YYEEEE. For the CDR3, the DNA is TGTGCCAGCAGCTTCCGGGACAGGATTAACTATGGCTACACCTTC. Amino acids: CASSFRDRINYGYTF.

The V and J genes are TRBV29-1 and TRBJ1-1; D call uncertain. The CDR3 has 13 residues. The ends were cut back, 8 bases at V and 7 bases at J, with 20 bases in the middle. Germline V gene lookup returns CDR1 SQVTM and CDR2 ANQGSEA. The CDR3, as DNA: TGCAGCACCCGTGTCGCTCTAACGAATGAAGCTTTCTTT. This codes for CSTRVALTNEAFF. Using reference TRBV29-1 and TRBJ1-1 for the parts outside the CDR3, the full variable domain is SAVISQKPSRDICQRGTSLTIQCQVDSQVTMMFWYRQQPGQSLTLIATANQGSEATYESGFVIDKFPISRPNLTFSTLTVSNMSPEDSSIYLCSTRVALTNEAFFGQGTRLTVV.

The CDR3 DNA reads as TGTGCCAGCAGCCCTGGGGAGGGACGAGGCTCCTACGAGCAGTACTTC. Translating it yields CASSPGEGRGSYEQYF. This chain uses TRBV5-8 with TRBJ2-7; 7 bases line up with TRBD2. Germline V CDR1 and CDR2: SGHTS, YDEGEE. V dropped 4 bases and J dropped 0; count of bases not matched to a gene: 10. This CDR3 contains 16 residues.

This sequence joins TRBV5-1 and TRBJ2-2; the D is unclear. The CDR3 loop spans 15 amino acids. The V end was cut by 0 bases, the J end by 0 bases, with 6 bases between. The germline gives CDR1 SGHRS, CDR2 YFSETQ. CDR3 sequence reads: CASSLVQSNTGELFF. CDR3 DNA sequence: TGCGCCAGCAGCTTGGTACAGTCGAACACCGGGGAGCTGTTTTTT.

This clone was found a few times. J is TRBJ1-1 and V is TRBV5-1; D not resolved. Germline lookup yields CDR1 SGHRS and CDR2 YFSETQ. CDR3 length: 14 residues. Trimming left V 4 bases short and J 9 bases short, with 19 bases between. CDR3 in DNA: TGCGCCAGCAGCGAGACGGTCCGGGTTCAACAAGCTTTCTTT. Its translation is CASSETVRVQQAFF.

This chain uses TRBV4-1 with TRBJ2-3; maybe TRBD2 (5 bases). CDR3 length: 17 amino acids. Germline V gene lookup returns CDR1 MGHRA and CDR2 YSYEKL. V lost 1 base and J 3 bases, leaving 17 bases between the germline ends. The CDR3 protein is CASSQVRGISGTDTQYF. CDR3 sequence (DNA): TGCGCCAGCAGCCAAGTCCGGGGAATCAGTGGAACAGATACGCAGTATTTT.

The gene calls are TRBV30 and TRBJ1-1, with a possible D match to TRBD1 (6 bases). Germline V gives CDR1 GTSNPN, CDR2 SVGIG (reference sequence). This CDR3 is built from 17 residues. Trimming removed 1 base at V and 3 bases at J, with 21 bases between. CDR3 amino acids: CAWSDTGKARVDTEAFF. Written as DNA, the CDR3 is TGTGCCTGGAGTGACACAGGGAAGGCTAGAGTGGACACTGAAGCTTTCTTT.

This chain uses TRBV7-3 with TRBJ2-3, with D maybe TRBD2 (5 bases). Between the trimmed V and J ends, which lost 5 bases and 3 bases, there was a span of 12 bases. This CDR3 contains 14 residues. The germline gives CDR1 SGHTA, CDR2 FQGTGA. In DNA form, the CDR3 reads TGTGCCAGCAGCCCGAGTTCGGGGACAGATACGCAGTATTTT. It yields the protein CASSPSSGTDTQYF.

The CDR3 here is CASSSDGQGFGDTQYF. The CDR3 DNA reads TGCGCCAGCAGTTCTGACGGACAGGGGTTTGGAGATACGCAGTATTTT. The V gene is TRBV5-1, the J gene TRBJ2-3, with 9 bases identical to TRBD1. Germline trimming cut 5 bases from V and 5 bases from J; bases unmatched to any gene: 12. Germline CDR1 reads SGHRS; CDR2 reads YFSETQ. CDR3 length equals 16 residues.

The genes are TRBV3-1 (or the pseudogene TRBV3-2) and TRBJ2-6; TRBD2 matches at 7 bases. Trimming took 0 bases from V and 6 from J; bases not matched to a gene: 8. The CDR3 runs 17 residues. Germline V gene sequence: CDR1 LGHDT, CDR2 YNNKEL (reference sequence). Written as DNA, the CDR3 is TGTGCCAGCAGCCAAGAGGGAAGCGGGGTATTGGCCAACGTCCTGACTTTC. It specifies CASSQEGSGVLANVLTF.

There are a few counts of this clone. The chain combines TRBV4-2 with TRBJ2-3, with 8 bases identical to TRBD2. After removal of 0 bases from V and 5 bases from J, the junction contained 7 bases not matched to a gene. Germline values: CDR1 LGHNA, CDR2 YNFKEQ. This CDR3 comprises 16 residues. CDR3 loop: CASSQESSGVVDTQYF. In nucleotides, the CDR3 is TGTGCCAGCAGCCAAGAGAGTAGCGGGGTGGTAGATACGCAGTATTTT.

The chain is built from TRBV5-1 and TRBJ1-1; unclear D gene. This CDR3 has 14 amino acids. Trimming shortened V by 0 bases and J by 1 base, and 7 bases separated the two germline ends. Germline CDR1 is SGHRS and CDR2 is YFSETQ. The CDR3 DNA is TGCGCCAGCAGCTTGGGGGGAGAGAACACTGAAGCTTTCTTT. Its protein is CASSLGGENTEAFF.

The rearrangement joins TRBV6-5 to TRBJ1-4; D is perhaps TRBD1 (6 bases). The CDR3 has 16 residues. Germline-derived CDR1 and CDR2 are MNHEY and SVGAGI. Between the trimmed V and J ends, which lost 2 bases and 0 bases, there was a span of 10 bases. CDR3: CASSYRGGATNEKLFF. Written as DNA, the CDR3 is TGTGCCAGCAGTTACAGGGGGGGTGCAACTAATGAAAAACTGTTTTTT.

This clone was picked up one time. The genes are TRBV30 and TRBJ1-2; D uncertain. Germline V lookup: CDR1 GTSNPN, CDR2 SVGIG (reference sequence). Trimming took off 3 bases at V and 5 bases at J, with 13 bases between the two ends. The CDR3 runs 13 residues. The CDR3 sequence is CAWSGGWSYGYTF. The CDR3 coding sequence is TGTGCCTGGAGCGGAGGATGGTCGTATGGCTACACCTTC.

CDR3 DNA sequence: TGCAGCGTTTCCCCCGGGACAGACACCTATGGCTACACCTTC. Its protein product is CSVSPGTDTYGYTF. This chain uses TRBV29-1 with TRBJ1-2; 7 bases map to TRBD1. The CDR3 is made up of 14 amino acids. Germline trimming cut 5 bases from V and 4 bases from J; bases unmatched to any gene: 10. The germline V gene encodes CDR1 SQVTM and CDR2 ANQGSEA.

The rearrangement links TRBV28 to TRBJ2-5; 7 positions match TRBD2. The germline gives CDR1 MDHEN, CDR2 SYDVKM. This CDR3 region has 14 residues. J gave up 1 base and V 3 bases, and 2 bases lay outside the gene matches. CDR3 residues: CASSLSGGQETQYF. CDR3 coding DNA: TGTGCCAGCAGTTTGTCGGGGGGCCAAGAGACCCAGTACTTC.

About this clone: This CDR3 is also generated by other DNA sequences in the sample. This chain uses TRBV7-9 with TRBJ1-5; 8 nucleotides match TRBD1. J lost 1 base, V lost 5 bases, and 4 bases had no gene match. This CDR3 has 15 amino acids. Germline CDR1 and CDR2: SEHNR and FQNEAQ (reference sequence). CDR3 DNA sequence: TGTGCCAGCAGCCCAGGGGGCGGGAGCAATCAGCCCCAGCATTTT. Protein product: CASSPGGGSNQPQHF.